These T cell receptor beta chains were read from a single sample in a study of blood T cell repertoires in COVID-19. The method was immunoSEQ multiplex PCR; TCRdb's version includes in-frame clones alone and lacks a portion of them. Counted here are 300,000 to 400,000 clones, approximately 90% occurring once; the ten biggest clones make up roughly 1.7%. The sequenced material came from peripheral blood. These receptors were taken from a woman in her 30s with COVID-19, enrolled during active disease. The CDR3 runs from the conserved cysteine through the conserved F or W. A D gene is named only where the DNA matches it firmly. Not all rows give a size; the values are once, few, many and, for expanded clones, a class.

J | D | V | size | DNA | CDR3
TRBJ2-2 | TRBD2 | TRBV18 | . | TGTGCCAGCTCACCACAGACTAGCGGGGAGAACACCGGGGAGCTGTTTTTT | CASSPQTSGENTGELFF
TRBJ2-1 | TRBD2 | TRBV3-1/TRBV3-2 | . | TGTGCCAGCAGCCAAGATCTTATTTTAGCGGGGGGCCTAGGAGGCAATGAGCAGTTCTTC | CASSQDLILAGGLGGNEQFF
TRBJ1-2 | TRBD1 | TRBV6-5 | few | TGTGCCAGCAGTTACGAAGGGACAGGGGTTCGGGGCTACACCTTC | CASSYEGTGVRGYTF
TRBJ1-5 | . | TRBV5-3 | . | TGTGCCAGAAGATCCAGGGGCGCAGGGCCCCAGCATTTT | CARRSRGAGPQHF
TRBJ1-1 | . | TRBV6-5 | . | TGTGCCAGCAGCTCGGGGGGGGCTGGGAACACTGAAGCTTTCTTT | CASSSGGAGNTEAFF
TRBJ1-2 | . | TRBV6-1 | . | TGTGCCAGCAGTGAACTTGAGGCGTACTATGGCTACACCTTC | CASSELEAYYGYTF
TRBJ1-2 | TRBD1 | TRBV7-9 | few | TGTGCCAGCAGCACCGGACAGGATGGGTCTGGCTACACCTTC | CASSTGQDGSGYTF
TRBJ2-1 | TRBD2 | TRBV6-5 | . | TGTGCCAGCAGTTACAAGGCTAGCGGGGGGGTTGAGCAGTTCTTC | CASSYKASGGVEQFF
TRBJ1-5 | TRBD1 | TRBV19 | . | TGTGCCAGTAGTACACAGGGGTACAATCAGCCCCAGCATTTT | CASSTQGYNQPQHF
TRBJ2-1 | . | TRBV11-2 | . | TGTGCCAGCAGCTGGGCGACGGGGTCTGTATTAGGCGATGAGCAGTTCTTC | CASSWATGSVLGDEQFF
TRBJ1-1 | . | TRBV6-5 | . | TGTGCCAGCAGGGACAGTCCTATGAACACTGAAGCTTTCTTT | CASRDSPMNTEAFF
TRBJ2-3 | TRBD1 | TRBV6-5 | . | TGTGCCAGCAGTTACTCAGGGGGCAGTAGCACAGATACGCAGTATTTT | CASSYSGGSSTDTQYF
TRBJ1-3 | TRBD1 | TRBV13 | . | TGTGCCAGCAGCTCCCCCCACAGGGGTGGTGGAAACACCATATATTTT | CASSSPHRGGGNTIYF
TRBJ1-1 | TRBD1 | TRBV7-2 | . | TGTGCCAGCAGCTTAGTGACAGGGTACACTGAAGCTTTCTTT | CASSLVTGYTEAFF
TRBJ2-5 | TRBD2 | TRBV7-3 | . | TGTGCCAGCAGCGCAAGCGGGGGGGCGCTTCCAGAGACCCAGTACTTC | CASSASGGALPETQYF
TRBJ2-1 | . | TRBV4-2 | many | TGTGCCAGCAGCCACCAGACAAGTTCCTACAATGAGCAGTTCTTC | CASSHQTSSYNEQFF
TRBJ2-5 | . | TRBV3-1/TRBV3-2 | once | TGTGCCAGCAGCCAAGAGAGTCAGGCCTACCAAGAGACCCAGTACTTC | CASSQESQAYQETQYF
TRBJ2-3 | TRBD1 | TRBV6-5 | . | TGTGCCAGCAGCCTGGGACAGTTGATCTCAGATACGCAGTATTTT | CASSLGQLISDTQYF
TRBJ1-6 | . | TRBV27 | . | TGTGCCAGCAGTTTATCGGTGGGGGAGGTCTATAATTCACCCCTCCACTTT | CASSLSVGEVYNSPLHF
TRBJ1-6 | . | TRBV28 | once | TGTGCCAGCGTACGGAGCGATGATTCACCCCTCCACTTT | CASVRSDDSPLHF
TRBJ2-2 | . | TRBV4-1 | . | TGCGCCAGCAGCCAGACCAGGACCGGGGAGCTGTTTTTT | CASSQTRTGELFF
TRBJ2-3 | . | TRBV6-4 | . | TGTGCCAGCAGTGACTCGTCTGGGGGGGCAACAGATACGCAGTATTTT | CASSDSSGGATDTQYF
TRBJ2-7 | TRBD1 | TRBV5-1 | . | TGCGCCAGCAGCGCCGACAGGGGTGGATCCTACGAGCAGTACTTC | CASSADRGGSYEQYF
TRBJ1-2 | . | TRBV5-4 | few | TGTGCCAGCAGCTTTAGGGGCCGTGGCTATGGCTACACCTTC | CASSFRGRGYGYTF
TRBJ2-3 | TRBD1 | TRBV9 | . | TGTGCCAGCAGCGCCGGACAGGGGCGATCTAGCACAGATACGCAGTATTTT | CASSAGQGRSSTDTQYF
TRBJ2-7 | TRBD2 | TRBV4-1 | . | TGCGCCAGCAGCCAAGCTGTTGGCGGGGGTACCTACGAGCAGTACTTC | CASSQAVGGGTYEQYF
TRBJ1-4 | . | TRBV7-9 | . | TGTGCCAGCAGCCAGAGGGCAGGTCCTGTCGGTGAAAAACTGTTTTTT | CASSQRAGPVGEKLFF